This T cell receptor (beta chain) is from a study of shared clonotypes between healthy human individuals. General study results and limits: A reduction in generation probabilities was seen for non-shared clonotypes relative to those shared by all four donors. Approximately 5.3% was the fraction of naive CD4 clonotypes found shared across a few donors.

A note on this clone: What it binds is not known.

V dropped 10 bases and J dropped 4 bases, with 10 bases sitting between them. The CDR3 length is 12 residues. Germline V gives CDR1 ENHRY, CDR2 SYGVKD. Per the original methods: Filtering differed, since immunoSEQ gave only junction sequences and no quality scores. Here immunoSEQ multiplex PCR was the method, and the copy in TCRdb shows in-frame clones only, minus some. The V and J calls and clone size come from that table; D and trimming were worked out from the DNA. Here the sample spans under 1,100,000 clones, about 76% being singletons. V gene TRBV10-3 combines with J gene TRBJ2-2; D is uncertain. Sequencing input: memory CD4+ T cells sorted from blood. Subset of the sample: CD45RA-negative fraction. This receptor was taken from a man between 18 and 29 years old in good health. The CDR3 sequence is CASCPPTGELFF. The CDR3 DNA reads TGTGCCAGTTGCCCCCCCACCGGGGAGCTGTTTTTT.